This is a list of T cell receptor beta chains from one sample in a study of shared clonotypes between healthy human individuals. Some clones are missing from TCRdb's copy, which holds only in-frame ones; the method was immunoSEQ multiplex PCR. The sample has 2 million to 2.5 million clones; about 95% are singletons. Sequenced: naive CD8+ T cells sorted from blood. These receptors all come from a man aged 18 to 29 in good health. The CDR3 runs from the conserved cysteine through the conserved F or W. D genes are given only for firm matches. Part of the rows lack a size; the others show once, few, many or a class for expanded clones.

abundance	v_gene	j_gene	len	d_gene	CDR3aa	CDR3nt
NA	TRBV6-1	TRBJ2-3	19	TRBD2	CASSEWVAGGIESTDTQYF	TGTGCCAGCAGTGAATGGGTAGCGGGCGGGATAGAGAGCACAGATACGCAGTATTTT
once	TRBV29-1	TRBJ2-7	14	NA	CSVEDMRGEDEQYF	TGCAGCGTTGAAGATATGAGGGGAGAGGACGAGCAGTACTTC
NA	TRBV7-6	TRBJ2-1	16	TRBD2	CASSPPPGGGYNEQFF	TGTGCCAGCAGTCCCCCCCCTGGCGGGGGGTACAATGAGCAGTTCTTC
NA	TRBV2	TRBJ1-3	12	NA	CASGSAGNTIYF	TGTGCCAGCGGGTCTGCTGGAAACACCATATATTTT
NA	TRBV6-6	TRBJ2-7	13	NA	CASTPGPPREQYF	TGTGCCAGCACTCCGGGCCCCCCTCGCGAGCAGTACTTC
NA	TRBV27	TRBJ2-5	15	NA	CASSGIGRPEETQYF	TGTGCCAGCAGCGGTATCGGGAGACCGGAAGAGACCCAGTACTTC
NA	TRBV30	TRBJ2-1	13	NA	CAWSGPSYNEQFF	TGTGCCTGGAGTGGACCATCCTACAATGAGCAGTTCTTC
NA	TRBV10-2	TRBJ2-5	19	TRBD2	CASSPDLPLAGLRQETQYF	TGCGCCAGCAGTCCAGACCTCCCCCTAGCGGGATTGCGCCAAGAGACCCAGTACTTC
NA	TRBV29-1	TRBJ2-1	16	NA	CSVPNEGGGFYNEQFF	TGCAGCGTCCCCAATGAAGGGGGGGGTTTCTACAATGAGCAGTTCTTC
NA	TRBV10-3	TRBJ2-2	10	NA	CATGTGELFF	TGTGCCACGGGCACCGGGGAGCTGTTTTTT
NA	TRBV5-4	TRBJ2-7	13	NA	CASSLSGLREQYF	TGTGCCAGCAGCTTGTCAGGGTTACGGGAGCAGTACTTC
NA	TRBV4-3	TRBJ1-1	14	TRBD1	CASSPGGEFPEAFF	TGCGCCAGCAGCCCAGGGGGGGAGTTCCCTGAAGCTTTCTTT
NA	TRBV27	TRBJ2-7	15	NA	CASSLSGSLHYEQYF	TGTGCCAGCAGTTTATCAGGCAGTCTGCACTACGAGCAGTACTTC
NA	TRBV4-1	TRBJ2-7	15	NA	CASSYFSGGAYEQYF	TGCGCCAGCAGCTACTTTAGCGGAGGGGCCTACGAGCAGTACTTC
NA	TRBV6-1	TRBJ2-3	17	NA	CASSERGGGEGTDTQYF	TGTGCCAGCAGTGAACGGGGAGGGGGTGAGGGCACAGATACGCAGTATTTT
NA	TRBV10-3	TRBJ1-1	13	NA	CAISEDSGTEAFF	TGTGCCATCAGTGAGGACTCGGGTACTGAAGCTTTCTTT
NA	TRBV7-8	TRBJ1-4	18	NA	CASSLERGAKATNEKLFF	TGTGCCAGCAGCTTAGAGAGAGGGGCTAAGGCAACTAATGAAAAACTGTTTTTT
once	TRBV6-1	TRBJ1-2	15	TRBD1	CASIATGGGNYGYTF	TGTGCCAGCATTGCTACAGGGGGCGGAAACTATGGCTACACCTTC
NA	TRBV27	TRBJ2-2	12	NA	CASLQQGGELFF	TGTGCCAGCTTGCAACAGGGTGGGGAGCTGTTTTTT
NA	TRBV6-6	TRBJ2-5	16	NA	CASSYLFGGFQETQYF	TGTGCCAGCAGTTACCTTTTTGGGGGCTTCCAAGAGACCCAGTACTTC
NA	TRBV7-9	TRBJ2-5	17	TRBD1	CASSPTTSTGFQETQYF	TGTGCCAGCAGCCCAACAACCTCGACAGGGTTCCAAGAGACCCAGTACTTC
NA	TRBV10-2	TRBJ2-1	15	TRBD2	CASSEPSGREDEQFF	TGCGCCAGCAGTGAGCCTAGCGGGAGGGAGGATGAGCAGTTCTTC
NA	TRBV6-5	TRBJ2-2	16	NA	CASSYTGSPSPEELFF	TGTGCCAGCAGTTACACAGGGAGCCCCTCACCCGAGGAGCTGTTTTTT
once	TRBV19	TRBJ2-1	15	TRBD1	CASRNRDRGWDEQFF	TGTGCCAGTAGGAACCGGGACAGGGGCTGGGATGAGCAGTTCTTC
NA	TRBV6-1	TRBJ1-6	16	NA	CASSEASRAVGSPLHF	TGTGCCAGCAGTGAAGCAAGCAGGGCAGTAGGGTCACCCCTCCACTTT
NA	TRBV5-5	TRBJ2-7	13	NA	CASSFGGSYEQYF	TGTGCCAGCAGCTTCGGGGGATCCTACGAGCAGTACTTC
NA	TRBV7-3	TRBJ2-5	15	TRBD2	CASSLAGGPEETQYF	TGTGCCAGCAGCTTAGCGGGGGGTCCGGAAGAGACCCAGTACTTC
NA	TRBV7-8	TRBJ2-3	16	TRBD2	CASSFLAGGITDTQYF	TGTGCCAGCAGCTTCTTAGCGGGGGGCATCACAGATACGCAGTATTTT
NA	TRBV6-5	TRBJ1-3	14	NA	CASSSASSGNTIYF	TGTGCCAGCAGTTCAGCCAGCTCTGGAAACACCATATATTTT
NA	TRBV2	TRBJ2-3	15	TRBD2	CASSEWRGSTDTQYF	TGTGCCAGCAGTGAATGGCGGGGGAGCACAGATACGCAGTATTTT
NA	TRBV7-9	TRBJ2-7	12	NA	CASSWTAHEQYF	TGTGCCAGCAGCTGGACAGCCCACGAGCAGTACTTC
NA	TRBV11-1	TRBJ1-1	11	NA	CASREGTEAFF	TGTGCCAGCAGGGAGGGGACTGAAGCTTTCTTT
NA	TRBV2	TRBJ1-2	14	NA	CASSEGGADYGYTF	TGTGCCAGCAGTGAAGGGGGGGCGGACTATGGCTACACCTTC
NA	TRBV12-5	TRBJ1-4	16	TRBD1	CASGLVRAGGEVKLFF	TGTGCTAGTGGTTTGGTACGGGCAGGGGGAGAGGTAAAACTGTTTTTT
NA	TRBV13	TRBJ2-1	12	NA	CASSLASAEQFF	TGTGCCAGCAGCTTGGCCTCGGCCGAGCAGTTCTTC
NA	TRBV27	TRBJ1-5	16	NA	CASSLLGSDSNQPQHF	TGTGCCAGCAGTTTACTAGGGAGCGATAGCAATCAGCCCCAGCATTTT
NA	TRBV4-1	TRBJ2-7	15	TRBD1	CASSYRDRMTYEQYF	TGCGCCAGCAGCTACCGGGACAGAATGACCTACGAGCAGTACTTC
NA	TRBV6-6	TRBJ1-6	15	TRBD1	CASSLPGTGFSPLHF	TGTGCCAGCAGTCTTCCCGGGACAGGGTTTTCACCCCTCCACTTT
few	TRBV18	TRBJ2-3	14	NA	CASSNAASTDTQYF	TGTGCCAGCTCAAACGCTGCTAGCACAGATACGCAGTATTTT
NA	TRBV6-5	TRBJ2-5	15	TRBD1	CASSYGTGRGETQYF	TGTGCCAGCAGTTACGGGACAGGGAGAGGGGAGACCCAGTACTTC
NA	TRBV10-2	TRBJ2-3	14	NA	CASSEFPGADTQYF	TGCGCCAGCAGTGAGTTTCCGGGGGCAGATACGCAGTATTTT
NA	TRBV6-1	TRBJ1-2	15	TRBD1	CASRLGTGENYGYTF	TGTGCCAGCAGGCTAGGGACAGGGGAAAACTATGGCTACACCTTC
NA	TRBV6-5	TRBJ1-6	15	NA	CASKGDLTVNSPLHF	TGTGCCAGCAAGGGGGACCTGACAGTCAATTCACCCCTCCACTTT
NA	TRBV19	TRBJ2-7	12	NA	CASSPPGHEQYF	TGTGCCAGTAGTCCCCCAGGGCACGAGCAGTACTTC